This TCR beta chain originates from a study of blood T cell repertoires in COVID-19. Study-wide background: Samples representing acute and convalescent COVID-19 were sourced from the United States, Italy and Spain. The cDNA or gDNA used as material had been derived from T cells, B-cell-depleted T cells, or PBMCs.

As originally analysed: Estimation of nucleated cell counts relied on the amplification of reference gene primers. Some clones are missing from TCRdb's copy, which holds only in-frame ones; the method was immunoSEQ multiplex PCR. V and J calls and clone size come straight from that table; D and trimming were deduced from the DNA. The table has 250,000 to 350,000 clones, around 87% seen once; the top ten hold approximately 8%. This CDR3 spans 13 amino acids. CDR1 and CDR2 (germline): WNHNN, SYGVQD (reference sequence). The trim removed 4 bases at V and 3 bases at J, leaving 2 bases unmatched. This rearrangement joins TRBV10-1 to TRBJ2-7; 8 nucleotides line up with TRBD2. This receptor was obtained from a woman aged 45-60 years who had recovered from COVID-19. The sequenced sample consisted of peripheral blood. The chain's CDR3 is CASSASGGYEQYF. In nucleotides, the CDR3 is TGCGCCAGCAGTGCCAGCGGGGGCTACGAGCAGTACTTC.